The 11 T cell receptor beta chains below were found in one sample sequenced in a study of molecular identifiers for immune sequencing clone quantification. TCRdb itself ran the PCR reads through MiXCR, one entry per CDR3 protein. This sample carries roughly 320,000 distinct CDR3 sequences, over 20% of them seen once, and the ten largest clones take 0.81%. The material sequenced was naive CD8+ T cells from blood, with Jurkat cell RNA spiked in. Subset here: FACS-sorted CD8+CD4-CCR7+CD45RA+ naive T cells. The receptors were gathered from a human donor in good health. Some libraries in this study had Jurkat cell RNA spiked in.

The chain has TRBV7-2 and TRBJ2-5, with TRBD2 as a possible D gene (7 bases). Germline V gene lookup returns CDR1 SGHTA and CDR2 FQGNSA. The V end was cut by 1 base, the J end by 2 bases, with 17 bases between. The CDR3 consists of 17 residues. The CDR3 here is CTSSLDGGQYNQETQYF. The CDR3 region has the DNA TGTACCAGCAGCTTAGACGGGGGGCAATACAATCAAGAGACCCAGTACTTC. Combining the CDR3 with reference TRBV7-2 and TRBJ2-5 gives the whole variable domain GAGVSQSPSNKVTEKGKDVELRCDPISGHTALYWYRQSLGQGLEFLIYFQGNSAPDKSGLPSDRFSAERTGGSVSTLTIQRTQQEDSAVYLCTSSLDGGQYNQETQYFGPGTRLLVL.

With regard to this clonotype: This may stem from a read error, because a much larger clone lies one nucleotide away. The J gene is TRBJ1-1, the V gene TRBV12-3 or TRBV12-4; D uncertain. This CDR3 is built from 12 residues. V lost 6 bases to trimming and J lost 3 bases, with 8 bases between them. CDR3 coding DNA: TGTGCCAGCAGCAACATGGACACTGAAGCTTTCTTT. As protein: CASSNMDTEAFF.

The genes are TRBV15 and TRBJ1-6; D is perhaps TRBD1 (6 bases). Germline V gene data show CDR1 as LNHNV and CDR2 as YYDKDF (reference sequence). This CDR3 contains 14 residues. Deletions cut 6 bases from V and 10 bases from J, with 16 bases between. As DNA, the CDR3 is TGTGCCACCAGGCAGGGGACAACTTTGTCACCCCTCCACTTT. Its protein product is CATRQGTTLSPLHF. Full variable domain (missing parts from reference TRBV15 and TRBJ1-6): DAMVIQNPRYQVTQFGKPVTLSCSQTLNHNVMYWYQQKSSQAPKLLFHYYDKDFNNEADTPDNFQSRRPNTSFCFLDIRSPGLGDTAMYLCATRQGTTLSPLHFGNGTRLTVT.

This clonotype was recorded many times. V usage is TRBV5-4 and J usage is TRBJ2-1, with TRBD2 identical over 9 bases. J lost 2 bases, V lost 0 bases, and 3 bases had no gene match. Per the germline V gene, CDR1 is SGHNT and CDR2 is YYREEE (reference sequence). The CDR3 covers 16 residues. Written as DNA, the CDR3 is TGTGCCAGCAGCTTGGCGGGCGGGGGGGCCTACAATGAGCAGTTCTTC. Translated: CASSLAGGGAYNEQFF.

In this sample, this clonotype turned up many times. The V gene is TRBV4-1, the J gene TRBJ1-1; 10 bases agree with TRBD1. The germline gives CDR1 MGHRA, CDR2 YSYEKL. CDR3 length: 14 amino acids. Germline trimming cut 5 bases from V and 6 bases from J; bases unmatched to any gene: 6. CDR3 region: CASSKGQGVPEAFF. As DNA, the CDR3 is TGCGCCAGCAGCAAAGGACAGGGGGTCCCTGAAGCTTTCTTT.

The table lists this clonotype with many counts. CDR3 DNA sequence: TGTGCCACCAGCCCCTCCCGGACTAGCAGCCACGAGCAGTACTTC. This sequence encodes CATSPSRTSSHEQYF. The genes are TRBV15 and TRBJ2-7; the match to TRBD2 covers 8 bases. The CDR3 extends over 15 amino acids. The J segment lost 5 bases and the V segment lost 5 bases, leaving 11 bases of the junction unmatched. Germline V CDR1 and CDR2: LNHNV, YYDKDF (reference sequence).

This clonotype was seen many times. The CDR3 DNA sequence: TGTGCCAGCAGCTTTTCCAGTGCTGAAGCTTTCTTT. It is translated as CASSFSSAEAFF. The rearrangement uses TRBV5-6 and TRBJ1-1, with unresolved D. This CDR3 region has 12 residues. Germline-derived CDR1 and CDR2 are SGHDT and YYEEEE. V was pared by 2 bases and J by 6 bases, with 8 bases between.

To note about this clonotype: A read error may explain this, as a much larger clone is one base away. The V call is TRBV7-2, the J call TRBJ2-7; TRBD1 might be the D (5 bases). This CDR3 has 14 residues. CDR1 SGHTA and CDR2 FQGNSA come from the germline V gene. CDR3 sequence: CASSLFQGPYERYF. CDR3 coding DNA: TGTGCCAGCAGCTTATTCCAGGGCCCCTACGAGCGGTACTTC.

The sample holds many counts of this clonotype. The chain employs TRBV4-3 and TRBJ2-7, with 7 bases aligning to TRBD2. CDR3 length: 15 amino acids. V gave up 1 base and J gave up 3 bases; unmatched junction bases: 6. Germline V CDR1 and CDR2: LGHNA, YSLEER. CDR3 residues: CASSQGGAGDYEQYF. CDR3 bases: TGCGCCAGCAGCCAAGGAGGGGCGGGGGACTACGAGCAGTACTTC.

This clonotype was seen repeatedly, ten times or more. The chain couples TRBV7-2 to TRBJ2-7; no reliable D call. CDR1 is SGHTA, CDR2 FQGNSA, per germline. V gave up 1 base and J gave up 4 bases, with 8 bases separating them. The CDR3 totals 13 residues. CDR3: CASSLVLGYEQYF. The CDR3 DNA reads as TGTGCCAGCAGCTTAGTCCTAGGTTACGAGCAGTACTTC.

On this clonotype: This could be a read error, since a much larger clone is one nucleotide away. The chain has TRBV12-3 or TRBV12-4 and TRBJ1-5; D is uncertain. The CDR3 loop spans 12 amino acids. DNA of the CDR3: TGTGCCAGCAGTTTCGTTGTCCAGCCCCGGCATTTT. Its protein is CASSFVVQPRHF.